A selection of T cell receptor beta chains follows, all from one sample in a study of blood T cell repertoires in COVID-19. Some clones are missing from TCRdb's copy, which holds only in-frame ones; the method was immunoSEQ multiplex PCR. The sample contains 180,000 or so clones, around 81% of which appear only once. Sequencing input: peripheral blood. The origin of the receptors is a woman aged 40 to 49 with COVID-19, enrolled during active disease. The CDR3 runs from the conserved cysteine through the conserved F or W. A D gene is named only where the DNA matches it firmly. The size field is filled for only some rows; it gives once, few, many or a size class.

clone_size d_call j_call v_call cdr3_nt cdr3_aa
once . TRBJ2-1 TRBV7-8 TGTGCCAGCAGCCGGGCGGGGCGGATCGATGAGCAGTTCTTC CASSRAGRIDEQFF
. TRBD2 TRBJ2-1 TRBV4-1 TGCGCCAGCAGACCCGGGACTAGCCCCGGAGATGAGCAGTTCTTC CASRPGTSPGDEQFF
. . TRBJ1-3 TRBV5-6 TGTGCCAGCAGCCCGCACATGGCCTCTGGAAACACCATATATTTT CASSPHMASGNTIYF
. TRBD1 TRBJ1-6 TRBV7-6 TGTGCCAGCAGCCAGGACAGGGCCAATTCACCCCTCCACTTT CASSQDRANSPLHF
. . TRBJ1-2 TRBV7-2 TGTGCCAGCAGCACCACCCCAGCAGGATTCTATGGCTACACCTTC CASSTTPAGFYGYTF
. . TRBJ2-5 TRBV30 TGTGCCTGGAGTGTAACCAGGAAAGAGACCCAGTACTTC CAWSVTRKETQYF
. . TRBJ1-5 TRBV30 TGTGCCTGGAGTCAGGGAGGGCAGCCCCAGCATTTT CAWSQGGQPQHF
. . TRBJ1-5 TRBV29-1 TGCAGCGTTGAAGCTGACACTCCGAATCAGCCCCAGCATTTT CSVEADTPNQPQHF
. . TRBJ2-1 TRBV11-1 TGTGCCAGCAGCGACCGGGACATCAGAAATGAGCAGTTCTTC CASSDRDIRNEQFF
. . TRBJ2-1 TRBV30 TGTGCCTGGGGAAAGGCCCGTCACGGGGAGCAGTTCTTC CAWGKARHGEQFF
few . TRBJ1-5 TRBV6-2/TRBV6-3 TGTGCCAGCAGTCCAACCGGTGGGAGGGGTCAGCCCCAGCATTTT CASSPTGGRGQPQHF
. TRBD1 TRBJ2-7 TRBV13 TGTGCCAGCAGCTTGGTGGACAGGGGACAGCACGAGCAGTACTTC CASSLVDRGQHEQYF
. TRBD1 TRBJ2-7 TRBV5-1 TGCGCCAGCCGACAGGGCTTCGTGAAAGGTCCCTACGAGCAGTACTTC CASRQGFVKGPYEQYF
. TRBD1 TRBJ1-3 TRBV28 TGTGCCAGCAGGACAGGGGTAAACACCATATATTTT CASRTGVNTIYF
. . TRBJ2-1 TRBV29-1 TGCAGCGTTGCCCAGGGGGGTGAGCAGTTCTTC CSVAQGGEQFF
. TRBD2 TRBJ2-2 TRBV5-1 TGCGCCAGCAGCCCACTGCTTAGCGGGGCCGGGGAGCTGTTTTTT CASSPLLSGAGELFF
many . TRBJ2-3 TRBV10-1 TGCGCCAGCAGTGATTCGTCTCCCCCAGATACGCAGTATTTT CASSDSSPPDTQYF
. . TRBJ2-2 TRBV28 TGTGCCAGCAGCCCCCGGGACAAATACACCGGGGAGCTGTTTTTT CASSPRDKYTGELFF
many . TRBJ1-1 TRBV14 TGTGCCAGCAGCCGCTCGGGTGGCACTGAAGCTTTCTTT CASSRSGGTEAFF
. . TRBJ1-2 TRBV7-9 TGTGCCAGCAGCTCCAACAGCCTCTATGGCTACACCTTC CASSSNSLYGYTF
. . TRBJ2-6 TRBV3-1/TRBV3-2 TGTGCCAGCAGCCAAGGGGCAGGGGTCGGGGCCAACGTCCTGACTTTC CASSQGAGVGANVLTF
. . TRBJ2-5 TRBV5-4 TGTGCCAGCAGCACCCTTCCCCTGCGACAAGAGACCCAGTACTTC CASSTLPLRQETQYF
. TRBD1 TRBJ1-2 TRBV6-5 TGTGCCAGCAGAACAGGGGGCGGCTATGGCTACACCTTC CASRTGGGYGYTF
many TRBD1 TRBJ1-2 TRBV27 TGTGCCAGCAGTTTAACCTACGGGACAGGGTTTAACTATGGCTACACCTTC CASSLTYGTGFNYGYTF
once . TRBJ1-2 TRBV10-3 TGTGCCATCACCAGGACCTCTGGGGCTGGCTACACCTTC CAITRTSGAGYTF